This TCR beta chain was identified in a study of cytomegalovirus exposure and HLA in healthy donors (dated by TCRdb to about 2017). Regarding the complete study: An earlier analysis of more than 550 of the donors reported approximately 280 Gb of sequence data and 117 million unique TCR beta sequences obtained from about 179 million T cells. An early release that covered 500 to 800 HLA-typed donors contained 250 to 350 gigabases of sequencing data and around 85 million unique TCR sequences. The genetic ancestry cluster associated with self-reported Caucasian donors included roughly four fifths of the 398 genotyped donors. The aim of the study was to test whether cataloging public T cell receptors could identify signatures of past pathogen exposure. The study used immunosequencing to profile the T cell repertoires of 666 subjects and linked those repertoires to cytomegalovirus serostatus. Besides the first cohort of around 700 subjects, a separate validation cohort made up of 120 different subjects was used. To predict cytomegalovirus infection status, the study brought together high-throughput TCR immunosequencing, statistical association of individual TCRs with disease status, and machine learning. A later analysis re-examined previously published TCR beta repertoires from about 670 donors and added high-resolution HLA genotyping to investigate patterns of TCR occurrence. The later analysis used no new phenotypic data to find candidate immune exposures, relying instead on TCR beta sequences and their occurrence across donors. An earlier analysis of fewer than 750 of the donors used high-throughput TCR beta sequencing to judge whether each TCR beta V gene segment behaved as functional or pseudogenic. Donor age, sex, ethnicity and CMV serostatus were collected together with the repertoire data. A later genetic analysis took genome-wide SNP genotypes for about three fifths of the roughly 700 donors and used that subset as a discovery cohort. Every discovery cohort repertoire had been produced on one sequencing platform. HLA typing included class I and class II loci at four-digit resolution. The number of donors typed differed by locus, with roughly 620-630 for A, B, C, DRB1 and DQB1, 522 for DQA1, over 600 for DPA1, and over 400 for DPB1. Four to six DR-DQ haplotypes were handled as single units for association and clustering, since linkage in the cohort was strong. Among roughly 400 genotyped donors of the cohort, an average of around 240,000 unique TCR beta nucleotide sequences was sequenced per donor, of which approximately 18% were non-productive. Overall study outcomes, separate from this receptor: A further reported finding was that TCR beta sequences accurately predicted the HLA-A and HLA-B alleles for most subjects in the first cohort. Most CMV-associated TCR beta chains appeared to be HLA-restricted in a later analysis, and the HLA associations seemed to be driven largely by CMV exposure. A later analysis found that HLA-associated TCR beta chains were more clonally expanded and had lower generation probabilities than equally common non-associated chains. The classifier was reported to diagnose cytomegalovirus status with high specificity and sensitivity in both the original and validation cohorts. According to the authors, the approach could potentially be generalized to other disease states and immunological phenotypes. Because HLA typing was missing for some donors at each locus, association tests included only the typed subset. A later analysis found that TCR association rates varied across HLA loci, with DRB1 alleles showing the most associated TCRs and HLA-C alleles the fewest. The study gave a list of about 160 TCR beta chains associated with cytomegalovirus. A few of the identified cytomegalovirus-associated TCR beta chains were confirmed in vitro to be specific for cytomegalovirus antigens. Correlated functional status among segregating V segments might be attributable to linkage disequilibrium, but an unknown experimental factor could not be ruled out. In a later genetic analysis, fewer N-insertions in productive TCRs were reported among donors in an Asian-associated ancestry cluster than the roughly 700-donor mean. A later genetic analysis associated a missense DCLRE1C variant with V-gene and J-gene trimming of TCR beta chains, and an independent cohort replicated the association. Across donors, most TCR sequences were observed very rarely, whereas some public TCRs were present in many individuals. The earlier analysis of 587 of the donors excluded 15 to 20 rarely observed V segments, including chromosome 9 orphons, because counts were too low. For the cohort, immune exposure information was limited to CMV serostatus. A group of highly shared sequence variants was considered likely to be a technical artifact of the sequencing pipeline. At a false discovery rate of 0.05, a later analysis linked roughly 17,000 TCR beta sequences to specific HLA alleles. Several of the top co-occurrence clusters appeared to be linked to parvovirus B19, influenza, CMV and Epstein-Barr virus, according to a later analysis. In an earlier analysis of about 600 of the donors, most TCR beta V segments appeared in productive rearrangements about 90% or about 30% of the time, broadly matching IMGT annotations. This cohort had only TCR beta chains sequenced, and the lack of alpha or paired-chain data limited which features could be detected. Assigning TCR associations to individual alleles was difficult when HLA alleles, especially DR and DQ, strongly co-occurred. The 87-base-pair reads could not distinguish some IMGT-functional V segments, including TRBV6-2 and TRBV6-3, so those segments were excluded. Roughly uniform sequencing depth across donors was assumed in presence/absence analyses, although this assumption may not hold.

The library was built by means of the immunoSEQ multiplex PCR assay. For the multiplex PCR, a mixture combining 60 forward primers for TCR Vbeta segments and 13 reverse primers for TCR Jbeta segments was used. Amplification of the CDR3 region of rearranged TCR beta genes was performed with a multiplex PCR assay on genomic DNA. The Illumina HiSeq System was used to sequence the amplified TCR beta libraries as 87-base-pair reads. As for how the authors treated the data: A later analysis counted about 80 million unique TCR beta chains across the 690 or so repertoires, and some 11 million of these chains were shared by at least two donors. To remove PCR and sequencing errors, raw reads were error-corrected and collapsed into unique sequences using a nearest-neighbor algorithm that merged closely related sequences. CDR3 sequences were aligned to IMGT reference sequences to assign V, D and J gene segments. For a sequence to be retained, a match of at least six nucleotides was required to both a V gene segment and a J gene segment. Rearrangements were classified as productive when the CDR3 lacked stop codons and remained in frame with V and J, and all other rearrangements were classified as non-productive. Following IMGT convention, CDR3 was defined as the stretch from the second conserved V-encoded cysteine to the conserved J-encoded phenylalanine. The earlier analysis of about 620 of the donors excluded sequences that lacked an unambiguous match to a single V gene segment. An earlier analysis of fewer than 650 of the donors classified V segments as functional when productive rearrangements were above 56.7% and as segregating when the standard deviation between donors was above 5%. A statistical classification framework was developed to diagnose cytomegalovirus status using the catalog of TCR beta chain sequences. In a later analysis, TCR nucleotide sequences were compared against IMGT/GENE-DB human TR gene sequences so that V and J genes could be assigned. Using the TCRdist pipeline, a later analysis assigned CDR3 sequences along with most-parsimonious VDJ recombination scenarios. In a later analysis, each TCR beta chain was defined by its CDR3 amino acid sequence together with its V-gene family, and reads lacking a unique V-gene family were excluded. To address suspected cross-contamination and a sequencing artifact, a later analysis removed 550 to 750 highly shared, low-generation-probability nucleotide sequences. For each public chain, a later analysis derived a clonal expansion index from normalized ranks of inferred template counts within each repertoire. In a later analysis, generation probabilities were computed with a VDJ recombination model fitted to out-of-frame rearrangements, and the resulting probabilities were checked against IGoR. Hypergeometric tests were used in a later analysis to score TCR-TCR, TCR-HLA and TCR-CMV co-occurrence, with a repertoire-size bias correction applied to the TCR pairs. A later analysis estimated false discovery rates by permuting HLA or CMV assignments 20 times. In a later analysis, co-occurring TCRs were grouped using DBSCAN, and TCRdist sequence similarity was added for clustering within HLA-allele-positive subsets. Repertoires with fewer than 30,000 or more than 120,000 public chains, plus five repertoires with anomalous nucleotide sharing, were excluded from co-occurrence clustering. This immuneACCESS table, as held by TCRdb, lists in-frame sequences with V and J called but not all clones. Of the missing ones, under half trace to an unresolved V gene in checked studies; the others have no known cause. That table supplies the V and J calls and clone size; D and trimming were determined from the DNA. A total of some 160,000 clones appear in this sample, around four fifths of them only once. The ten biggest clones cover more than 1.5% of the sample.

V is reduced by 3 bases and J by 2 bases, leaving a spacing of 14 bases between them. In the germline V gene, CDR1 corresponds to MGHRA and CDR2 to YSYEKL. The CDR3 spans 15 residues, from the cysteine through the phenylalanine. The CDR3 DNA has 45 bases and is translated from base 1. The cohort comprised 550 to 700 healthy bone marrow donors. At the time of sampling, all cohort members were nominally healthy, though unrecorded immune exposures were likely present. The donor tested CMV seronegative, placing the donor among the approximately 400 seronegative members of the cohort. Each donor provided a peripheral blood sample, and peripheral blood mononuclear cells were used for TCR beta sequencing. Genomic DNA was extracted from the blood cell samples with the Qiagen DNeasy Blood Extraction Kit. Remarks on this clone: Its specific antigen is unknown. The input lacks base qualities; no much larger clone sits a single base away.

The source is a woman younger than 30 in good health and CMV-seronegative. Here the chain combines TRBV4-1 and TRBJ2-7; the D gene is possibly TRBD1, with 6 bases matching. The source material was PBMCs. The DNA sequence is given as TGCGCCAGCAGCCAGGAGGACAGCCCGACCTACGAGCAGTACTTC. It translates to CASSQEDSPTYEQYF.